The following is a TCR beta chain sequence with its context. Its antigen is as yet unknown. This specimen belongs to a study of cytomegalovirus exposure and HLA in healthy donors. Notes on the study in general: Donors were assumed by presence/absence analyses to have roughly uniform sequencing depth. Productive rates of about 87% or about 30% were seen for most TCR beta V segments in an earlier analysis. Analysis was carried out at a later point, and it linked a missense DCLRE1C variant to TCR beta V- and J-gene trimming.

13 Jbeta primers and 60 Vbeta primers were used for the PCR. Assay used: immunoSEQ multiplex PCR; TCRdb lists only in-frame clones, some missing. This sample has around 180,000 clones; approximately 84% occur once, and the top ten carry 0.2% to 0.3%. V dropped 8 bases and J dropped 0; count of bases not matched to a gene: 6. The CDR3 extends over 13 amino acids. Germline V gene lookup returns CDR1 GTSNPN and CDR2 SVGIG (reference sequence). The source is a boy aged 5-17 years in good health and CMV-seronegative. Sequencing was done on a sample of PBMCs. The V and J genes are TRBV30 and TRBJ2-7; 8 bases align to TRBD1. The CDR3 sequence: CAGRDRISYEQYF. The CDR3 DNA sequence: TGTGCCGGCCGGGACAGGATCTCCTACGAGCAGTACTTC. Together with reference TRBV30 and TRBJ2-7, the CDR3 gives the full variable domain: SQTIHQWPATLVQPVGSPLSLECTVEGTSNPNLYWYRQAAGRGLQLLFYSVGIGQISSEVPQNLSASRPQDRQFILSSKKLLLSDSGFYLCAGRDRISYEQYFGPGTRLTVT.